The source of this T cell receptor (beta chain) is a study of shared clonotypes between healthy human individuals. The method was immunoSEQ multiplex PCR; TCRdb's version includes in-frame clones alone and lacks a portion of them. The table includes approximately 1,000,000 clones, approximately 80% detected once. The CDR3 totals 14 residues. The trim removed 6 bases at V and 7 bases at J, leaving 8 bases unmatched. Per the germline V gene, CDR1 is SQVTM and CDR2 is ANQGSEA. This clone was seen only once. The source material was memory CD4+ T cells from PBMCs. Sample subset: CD45RA-negative fraction. This TCR derives from a man in his late teens or twenties in good health. Some clones in this sample may be carry-over from other donors' samples. The V and J genes are TRBV29-1 and TRBJ1-4, with 10 bases lining up with TRBD1. DNA of the CDR3: TGCAGCGTCTCCGACAGGGGGCTGGGTGAAAAACTGTTTTTT. It codes for CSVSDRGLGEKLFF.